This T cell receptor beta chain emerged from a study of T cell changes during pregnancy in multiple sclerosis (dated by TCRdb to the late 2010s). Turning to the overall study: Changes in the T cell repertoire over the course of pregnancy were examined in this study in women with multiple sclerosis.

CDR1 and CDR2 (GTSNPN, SVGIG) derive from the germline V gene (reference sequence). Here V drops 8 bases and J drops 6 bases, and the junction holds 16 bases not matched to any gene. Its CDR3 holds 16 amino acids, cysteine through phenylalanine. Of the read, only the CDR3 DNA is kept; its 48 bases are in frame from base 1. Libraries were prepared through the immunoSEQ multiplex PCR assay. TCRdb mirrors the immuneACCESS table, restricted to in-frame sequences. Some clones are absent from its copies; in checked studies, under half trace to an unresolved V gene, and the reason for the others is unknown. The sample records tens of thousands of clones, less than 90% of which are singletons. The ten largest clones capture roughly 0.57% of the sample. Concerning this clone itself: This clone's antigen is unknown. Base quality data are lacking; no much larger clone is found one base away.

The sequence joins TRBV30 to TRBJ2-1; 10 central nucleotides agree with TRBD2. This TCR was sampled from a female donor with multiple sclerosis, enrolled in a pregnancy study. The sample was CD4+ T cells from peripheral blood mononuclear cells, taken in the first trimester of pregnancy. The CDR3 in this case is CAGWMGGLAAGNEQFF. Read as DNA, the sequence is TGTGCCGGGTGGATGGGAGGACTAGCGGCCGGCAATGAGCAGTTCTTC.